This TCR beta chain was profiled in a study of Ad26.COV2.S vaccination and SARS-CoV-2 variants. For the study at large: By the intramuscular route, Ad26.COV2.S was given once, or twice 56 days apart.

Regarding treatment: about 20 received Ad26.COV2.S at low or high dose, single or two shots; about five received placebo; per-sample allocation not given. Samples were taken on day 63 after the first vaccine or placebo injection. A word on this clone: Its cognate antigen is unknown.

In germline, CDR1 is SGHTA, CDR2 FQGNSA. Trimming removed 10 bases at V and 5 bases at J, with 30 bases between. The CDR3 is 19 amino acids. TCRdb keeps only in-frame clones here, not all; method: immunoSEQ multiplex PCR. Counted here are about 440,000 clones, around 88% occurring once; the ten biggest clones make up 9.5% to 15%. The study's findings and limits: Spike-specific TCR breadth was greater in vaccine than placebo recipients.

The starting material was peripheral blood, obtained in a trial of Ad26.COV2.S vaccine versus placebo. The rearrangement links TRBV7-2 to TRBJ2-6, with a possible D match to TRBD1 (6 bases). The sequence came from a person between 18 and 65 years old who received the Ad26.COV2.S COVID-19 vaccine or a placebo. CDR3 sequence: CATPNLQGKDLYWANVLTF. DNA of the CDR3: TGTGCCACTCCCAACCTACAGGGTAAAGATTTGTATTGGGCCAACGTCCTGACTTTC.